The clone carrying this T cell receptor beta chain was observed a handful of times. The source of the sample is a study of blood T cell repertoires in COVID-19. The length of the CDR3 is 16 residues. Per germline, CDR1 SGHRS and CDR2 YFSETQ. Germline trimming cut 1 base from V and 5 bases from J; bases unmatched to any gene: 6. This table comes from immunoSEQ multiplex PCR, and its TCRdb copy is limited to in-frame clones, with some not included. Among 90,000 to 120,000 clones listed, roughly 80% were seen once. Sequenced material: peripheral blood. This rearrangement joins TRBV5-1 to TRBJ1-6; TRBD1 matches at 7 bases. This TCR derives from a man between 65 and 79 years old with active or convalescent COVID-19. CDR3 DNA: TGCGCCAGCAGCTTGTTAGGGGGCCTGGATAATTCACCCCTCCACTTT. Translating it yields CASSLLGGLDNSPLHF.